This entry is about one T cell receptor beta chain. The CDR3 length is 14 residues. Trimming cost V 4 bases and J 4 bases, with 11 bases left between them. Germline CDR1 SGHKS, CDR2 YYEKEE (reference sequence). This specimen comes from a study of T cell responses to AZD1222 COVID-19 vaccine. TCRdb's table, derived via immunoSEQ multiplex PCR, lists solely in-frame clones and lacks some. Here the sample spans 150,000 to 200,000 clones, less than 95% being singletons. The source of this sequence is an adult in good health. This specimen was peripheral blood, taken on day 0 of AZD1222 vaccination. The chain recombines TRBV5-5 with TRBJ2-2; D possibly matches TRBD1 or TRBD2 (6 bases each). CDR3 protein: CASSGGTPTGELFF. The CDR3 nucleotides read TGTGCCAGCAGCGGCGGGACACCCACCGGGGAGCTGTTTTTT.